The rows below give T cell receptor beta chains drawn from one sample of a study of response to subunit inactivated influenza vaccine. MiXCR was run by TCRdb on the RT-PCR reads, yielding one entry per CDR3 protein. The sample comprises hundreds of thousands of distinct CDR3 sequences, about 10% of which are singletons, and roughly 11% rests with the top ten. The data also belong to a second study, concerning T cells expressing NK-cell markers.

Sequencing was performed on PBMCs from blood, taken on the day of vaccination. The receptors shown here come from a man aged 50 to 60 who received an inactivated influenza vaccine. Both conserved end residues are part of each CDR3. D genes are given only for firm matches. Not every row has a clone size; where given, it reads once, few, many or a size class.

V gene	D gene	J gene	clone size	CDR3 DNA	CDR3 protein
TRBV4-2	NA	TRBJ2-7	NA	TGTGCCAGCAGCCAAGATCTAGGGGACTGGTACGAGCAGTACTTC	CASSQDLGDWYEQYF
TRBV6-2/TRBV6-3	TRBD1	TRBJ2-1	many	TGTGCCAGCAGTTACAACAGGGGCATCTACAATGAGCAGTTCTTC	CASSYNRGIYNEQFF
TRBV2	NA	TRBJ2-7	NA	TGTGCCAGCAGCCTCGGACTGGAAGCTAGCGAGCAGTACTTC	CASSLGLEASEQYF
TRBV9	TRBD2	TRBJ2-5	few	TGTGCCAGCAGCGTAGGGACTAGTCCAGAGACCCAGTACTTC	CASSVGTSPETQYF
TRBV5-6	NA	TRBJ2-3	NA	TGTGCCAGCAGCTCAGGTGGGGGCGCAACAGATACGCAGTATTTT	CASSSGGGATDTQYF
TRBV9	TRBD2	TRBJ2-5	NA	TGTGCCAGCAGCGTAGCCCTGCGGGAGGGACAAGAGACCCAGTACTTC	CASSVALREGQETQYF
TRBV25-1	TRBD2	TRBJ2-1	NA	TGTGCCAGCAGTGAATTTGAGACACTAGCGGGGTTATTAAATGAGCAGTTCTTC	CASSEFETLAGLLNEQFF
TRBV2	NA	TRBJ2-2	few	TGTGCCGTTACAGAGTCCGGGGAGCTGTTTTTT	CAVTESGELFF
TRBV10-3	TRBD2	TRBJ2-3	NA	TGTGCCATCAGTGAGTGGGGGGGAGATACGCAGTATTTT	CAISEWGGDTQYF
TRBV12-3/TRBV12-4	NA	TRBJ1-5	NA	TGTGCCAGCAGGTTGGGAGGCTTTAGCAATCAGCCCCAGCATTTT	CASRLGGFSNQPQHF
TRBV4-3	NA	TRBJ1-1	many	TGCGCCAGCAGCCAAGATCTTTACGACACTGAAGCTTTCTTT	CASSQDLYDTEAFF
TRBV11-2	TRBD2	TRBJ2-7	few	TGTGCCAGCAGCCTCAGCCCCTGGCGGGGGGGCCGGTACGAGCAGTACTTC	CASSLSPWRGGRYEQYF
TRBV28	NA	TRBJ2-7	NA	TGTGCCAGCTGCCGAACCCGGGGTCCCTACGAGCAGTACTTC	CASCRTRGPYEQYF
TRBV7-8	NA	TRBJ2-7	NA	TGTGCCAGCAGCTTCGCCAGGGGCAGTAGCGAGCAGTACTTC	CASSFARGSSEQYF
TRBV6-2/TRBV6-3	NA	TRBJ2-7	few	TGTGCCAGCAGTTACTCGAGCGGTGCGGGGGCACCCAACTTC	CASSYSSGAGAPNF
TRBV2	NA	TRBJ2-1	few	TGTGCCAGCGCAGCGGGCCCACGCTACAATGAGCAGTTCTTC	CASAAGPRYNEQFF
TRBV4-3	NA	TRBJ2-7	few	TGCGCCAGCAGCCAAGACTGGGGGGCCGAGCAGTACTTC	CASSQDWGAEQYF
TRBV20-1	TRBD2	TRBJ2-1	few	TGCAGTGCTAGAGCCCGGGCTAGCGGGAGGCTTTACAATGAGCAGTTCTTC	CSARARASGRLYNEQFF
TRBV12-3/TRBV12-4	TRBD2	TRBJ2-1	few	TGTGCCAGCATGCTAGCGGGAGGGACATACAATGAGCAGTTCTTC	CASMLAGGTYNEQFF
TRBV18	NA	TRBJ2-1	few	TGTGCCAGCTCACCAACCGGGACTCCTACCTACAATGAGCAGTTCTTC	CASSPTGTPTYNEQFF
TRBV7-2	TRBD2	TRBJ2-1	NA	TGTGCCAGCAGCTTGAGAGCGGGGGATGCGTTCTTC	CASSLRAGDAFF
TRBV11-1	TRBD2	TRBJ2-1	few	TGTGCCAGCAGCTGGCGGGAGGTAGGGGAGCAGTTCTTC	CASSWREVGEQFF
TRBV4-1	TRBD1	TRBJ1-1	many	TGCGCCAGCAGCCAAAACGTAGACAGGGGGCATGTCTTT	CASSQNVDRGHVF